This T cell receptor (beta chain) was sequenced in a study of blood T cell repertoires in COVID-19. In the study overall: Both acute and convalescent COVID-19 samples were obtained from the United States, Italy and Spain. In each case, the material was cDNA or gDNA derived from T cells, B-cell-depleted T cells, or PBMCs.

In germline, CDR1 is MNHEY, CDR2 SVGAGI. The V end was cut by 0 bases, the J end by 4 bases, with 9 bases between. This CDR3 is 14 amino acids long. Per the study methods: Reference gene primer amplification gave nucleated cell count estimates. Profiled with immunoSEQ multiplex PCR; TCRdb holds only in-frame clones, not every one. The V and J calls and clone size are taken from that table; D and trimming were inferred from the DNA. The sample shows roughly 190,000 clones, more than 75% of them seen only once. This sequence originates from a young man with active or convalescent COVID-19. The chain is built from TRBV6-5 and TRBJ1-2; D remains ambiguous. Sequencing was done on a sample of peripheral blood. This CDR3 reads CASSYSIASYGYTF. CDR3 nucleotide sequence: TGTGCCAGCAGTTACTCGATAGCTAGCTATGGCTACACCTTC.